The 9 T cell receptor beta chains presented below share a single source sample, sequenced in a study of blood T cells in healthy people across ages. Using a J-beta primer mix together with a sample-barcoded 5' primer, a second PCR was run for roughly 7 to 12 cycles. MiXCR was run by TCRdb on the 5' RACE reads, yielding one entry per CDR3 protein. This table has roughly 1,300,000 distinct CDR3 sequences, around 59% appearing once. The sequenced sample consisted of blood. Every receptor here comes from a man between 18 and 35 years old in good health.

Details on this clonotype: An end of the junction differs from the germline gene, which may be a read error. The V and J genes are TRBV27 and TRBJ2-1; no firm D call. The CDR3 runs 11 residues. Germline-derived CDR1 and CDR2 are MNHEY and SMNVEV (reference sequence). CDR3 DNA sequence: TGTGCCAGCGGCCCGTATGATGAGCGGTTCTTC. Translating gives CASGPYDERFF.

The rearrangement links TRBV29-1 to TRBJ2-3, with 13 nucleotides matching TRBD2. Per germline, CDR1 SQVTM and CDR2 ANQGSEA. There are 15 residues in the CDR3. V lost 6 bases, J lost 2 bases, and 5 bases stayed unmatched. The CDR3 protein is CSVGLAGDSTDTQYF. In DNA, the CDR3 is TGCAGCGTAGGACTAGCGGGGGACTCCACAGATACGCAGTATTTT.

CDR3 sequence (DNA): TGCAGCGCTGGTAGCGGGAGCTACAATGAGCAGTTCTTC. Its translation is CSAGSGSYNEQFF. The chain is built from TRBV29-1 and TRBJ2-1; 9 bases match TRBD2. This CDR3 is 13 amino acids long. Germline V gene lookup returns CDR1 SQVTM and CDR2 ANQGSEA. V gave up 7 bases and J gave up 3 bases; unmatched junction bases: 4.

The V call is TRBV20-1, the J call TRBJ2-4, with 8 positions matching TRBD2. After removal of 6 bases from V and 13 bases from J, the junction contained 14 bases not matched to a gene. The germline V gene has CDR1 DFQATT and CDR2 SNEGSKA (reference sequence). The CDR3 is 13 amino acids. The CDR3 spells CSARPSGSWEQYF. In nucleotides, the CDR3 is TGCAGTGCCCGCCCCAGCGGGAGTTGGGAGCAGTACTTC.

The chain joins TRBV4-1 to TRBJ2-1; D is possibly TRBD2 (5 bases). CDR1 and CDR2 (germline): MGHRA, YSYEKL. The CDR3 extends over 15 amino acids. Trimming removed 4 bases at V and 0 bases at J, with 10 bases between. CDR3 bases: TGCGCCAGCAGCCCAGCGGCGAGCTCCTACAATGAGCAGTTCTTC. Protein sequence: CASSPAASSYNEQFF.

The V and J genes are TRBV7-6 and TRBJ1-3, with D possibly matching TRBD1 (6 bases). The CDR3 has 15 residues. Germline CDR1 reads SGHVS; CDR2 reads FNYEAQ. V was pared by 3 bases and J by 1 base, with 10 bases between. The CDR3 loop is CASSLDRNSGNTIYF. CDR3 sequence (DNA): TGTGCCAGCAGCTTGGACAGAAATTCTGGAAACACCATATATTTT.

This chain uses TRBV10-3 with TRBJ1-4; 7 bases are a match to TRBD1. CDR1 and CDR2 from the germline V gene are ENHRY and SYGVKD. This CDR3 region has 13 residues. V trimming: 6 bases; J trimming: 7 bases; junction bases outside the gene matches: 5. CDR3 sequence: CAIRGDSFEKLFF. CDR3 DNA: TGTGCCATCAGGGGGGACAGTTTTGAAAAACTGTTTTTT.

The chain employs TRBV20-1 and TRBJ1-2; D ambiguous. The CDR3 has 12 residues. Deletions cut 0 bases from V and 5 bases from J, with 7 bases between. The V gene's germline CDR1 is DFQATT and CDR2 SNEGSKA (reference sequence). This CDR3 reads CSARDQSYGYTF. CDR3 coding DNA: TGCAGTGCTAGAGATCAGTCGTATGGCTACACCTTC.

The V call is TRBV9, the J call TRBJ2-2, with D perhaps TRBD2 (6 bases). Germline CDR1 is SGDLS and CDR2 is YYNGEE. The V end lost 0 bases, the J end lost 0 bases, and 9 bases lay between the germline ends. This CDR3 is built from 16 residues. CDR3 sequence (DNA): TGTGCCAGCAGCGTAGGGGCGGGATCGAACACCGGGGAGCTGTTTTTT. It specifies CASSVGAGSNTGELFF.